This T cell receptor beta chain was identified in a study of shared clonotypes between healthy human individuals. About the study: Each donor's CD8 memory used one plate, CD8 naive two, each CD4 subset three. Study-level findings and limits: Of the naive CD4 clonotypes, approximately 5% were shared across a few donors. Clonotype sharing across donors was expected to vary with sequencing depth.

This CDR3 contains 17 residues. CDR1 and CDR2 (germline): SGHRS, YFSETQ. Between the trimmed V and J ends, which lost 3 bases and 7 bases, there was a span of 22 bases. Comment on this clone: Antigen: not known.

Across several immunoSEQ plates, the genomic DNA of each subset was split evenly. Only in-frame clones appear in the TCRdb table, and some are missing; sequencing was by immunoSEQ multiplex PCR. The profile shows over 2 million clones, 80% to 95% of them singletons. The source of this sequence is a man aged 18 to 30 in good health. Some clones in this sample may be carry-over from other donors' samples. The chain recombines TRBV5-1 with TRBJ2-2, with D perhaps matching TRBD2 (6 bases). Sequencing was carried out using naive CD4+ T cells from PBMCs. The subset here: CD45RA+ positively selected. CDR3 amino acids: CASSYPPAGGGVGELFF. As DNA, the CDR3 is TGCGCCAGCAGCTACCCGCCAGCGGGTGGAGGGGTCGGGGAGCTGTTTTTT.